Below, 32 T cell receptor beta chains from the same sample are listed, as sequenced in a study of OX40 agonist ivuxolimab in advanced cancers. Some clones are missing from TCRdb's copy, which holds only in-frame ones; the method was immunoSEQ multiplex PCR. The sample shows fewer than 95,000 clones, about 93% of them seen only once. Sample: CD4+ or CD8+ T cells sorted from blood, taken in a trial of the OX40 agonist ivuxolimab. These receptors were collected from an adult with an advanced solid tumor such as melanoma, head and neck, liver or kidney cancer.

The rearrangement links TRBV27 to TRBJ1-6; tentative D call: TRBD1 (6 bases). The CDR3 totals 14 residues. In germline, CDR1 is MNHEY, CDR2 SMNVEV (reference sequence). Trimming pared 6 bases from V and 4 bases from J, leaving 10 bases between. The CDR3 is CASSGQRYNSPLHF. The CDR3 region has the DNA TGTGCCAGCAGCGGACAGAGATATAATTCACCCCTCCACTTT.

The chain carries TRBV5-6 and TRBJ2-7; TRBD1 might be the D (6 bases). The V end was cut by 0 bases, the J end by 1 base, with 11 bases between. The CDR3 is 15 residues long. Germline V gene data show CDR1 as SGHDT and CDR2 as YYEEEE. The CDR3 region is CASSLGGGFSYEQYF. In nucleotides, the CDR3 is TGTGCCAGCAGCTTGGGAGGGGGATTTTCCTACGAGCAGTACTTC.

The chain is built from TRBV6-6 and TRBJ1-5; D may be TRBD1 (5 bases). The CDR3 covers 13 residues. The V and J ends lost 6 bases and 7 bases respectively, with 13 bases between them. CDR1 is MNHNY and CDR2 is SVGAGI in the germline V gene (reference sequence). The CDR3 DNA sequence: TGTGCCAGCAGCACGGGGCAACGGCAGCCCCAGCATTTT. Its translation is CASSTGQRQPQHF.

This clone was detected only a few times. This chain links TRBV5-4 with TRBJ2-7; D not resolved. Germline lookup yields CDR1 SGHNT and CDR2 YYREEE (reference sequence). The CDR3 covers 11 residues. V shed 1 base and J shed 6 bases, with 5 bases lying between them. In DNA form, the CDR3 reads TGTGCCAGCAGCTTGTCCAGCGAGCAGTACTTC. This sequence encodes CASSLSSEQYF.

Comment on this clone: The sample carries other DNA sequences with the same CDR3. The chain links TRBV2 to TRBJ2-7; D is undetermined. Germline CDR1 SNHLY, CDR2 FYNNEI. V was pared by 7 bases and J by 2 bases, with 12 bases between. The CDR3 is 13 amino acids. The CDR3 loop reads CASKSTFAYEQYF. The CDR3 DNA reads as TGTGCCAGCAAGTCGACGTTCGCCTACGAGCAGTACTTC.

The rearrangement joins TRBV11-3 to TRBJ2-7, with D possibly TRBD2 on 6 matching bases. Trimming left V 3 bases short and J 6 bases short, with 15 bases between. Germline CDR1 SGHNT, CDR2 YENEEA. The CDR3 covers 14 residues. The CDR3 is CASSFGREVGEQYF. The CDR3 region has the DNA TGTGCCAGCAGCTTCGGCAGGGAGGTAGGCGAGCAGTACTTC.

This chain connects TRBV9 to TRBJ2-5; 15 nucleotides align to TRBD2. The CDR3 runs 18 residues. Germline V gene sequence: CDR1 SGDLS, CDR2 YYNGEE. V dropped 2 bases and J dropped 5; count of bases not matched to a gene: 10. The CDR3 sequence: CASSVYGLAGGGGETQYF. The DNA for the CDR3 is TGTGCCAGCAGCGTTTACGGACTAGCGGGAGGGGGAGGGGAGACCCAGTACTTC.

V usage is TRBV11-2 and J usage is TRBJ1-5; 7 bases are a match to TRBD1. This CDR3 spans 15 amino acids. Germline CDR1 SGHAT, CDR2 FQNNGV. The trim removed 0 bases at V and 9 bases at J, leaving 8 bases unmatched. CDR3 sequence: CASSLDSYRGVPQHF. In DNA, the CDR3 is TGTGCCAGCAGCTTAGATTCTTACAGGGGAGTGCCCCAGCATTTT.

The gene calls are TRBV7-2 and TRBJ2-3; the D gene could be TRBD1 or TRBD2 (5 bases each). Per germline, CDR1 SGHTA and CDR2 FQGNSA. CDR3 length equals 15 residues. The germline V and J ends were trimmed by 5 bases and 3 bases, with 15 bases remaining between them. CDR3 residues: CASSRGTLSTDTQYF. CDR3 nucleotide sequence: TGTGCCAGCAGCCGAGGGACCTTGTCTACAGATACGCAGTATTTT.

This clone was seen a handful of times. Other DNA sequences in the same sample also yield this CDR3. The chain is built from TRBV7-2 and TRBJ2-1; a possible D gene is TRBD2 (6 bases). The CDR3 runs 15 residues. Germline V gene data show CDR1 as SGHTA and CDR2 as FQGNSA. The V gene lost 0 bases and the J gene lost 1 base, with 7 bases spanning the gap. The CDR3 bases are TGTGCCAGCAGCTTAGCCCGGGGGTCCTACAATGAGCAGTTCTTC. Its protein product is CASSLARGSYNEQFF. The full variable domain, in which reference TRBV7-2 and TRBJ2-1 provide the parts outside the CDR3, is GAGVSQSPSNKVTEKGKDVELRCDPISGHTALYWYRQSLGQGLEFLIYFQGNSAPDKSGLPSDRFSAERTGGSVSTLTIQRTQQEDSAVYLCASSLARGSYNEQFFGPGTRLTVL.

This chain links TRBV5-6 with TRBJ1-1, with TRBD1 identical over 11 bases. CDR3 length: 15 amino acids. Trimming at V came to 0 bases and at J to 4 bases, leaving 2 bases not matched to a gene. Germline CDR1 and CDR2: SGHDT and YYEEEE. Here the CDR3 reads CASSLVGTGGTEAFF. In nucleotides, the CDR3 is TGTGCCAGCAGCTTGGTTGGGACAGGGGGCACTGAAGCTTTCTTT.

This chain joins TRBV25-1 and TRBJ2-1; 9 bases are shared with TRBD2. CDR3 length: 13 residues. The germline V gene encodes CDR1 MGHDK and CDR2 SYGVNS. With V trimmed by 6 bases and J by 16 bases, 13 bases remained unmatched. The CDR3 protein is CASSDVISSGVFF. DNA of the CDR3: TGTGCCAGCAGCGACGTTATATCTAGCGGGGTTTTCTTC.

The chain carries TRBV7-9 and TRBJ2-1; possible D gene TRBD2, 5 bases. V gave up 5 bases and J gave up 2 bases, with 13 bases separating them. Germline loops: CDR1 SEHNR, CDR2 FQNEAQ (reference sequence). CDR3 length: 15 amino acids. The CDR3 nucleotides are TGTGCCAGCAGCCCCAGCGGAGTAACCTACAATGAGCAGTTCTTC. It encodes CASSPSGVTYNEQFF.

The CDR3, as DNA: TGCGCCAGAGACTCGACAGTTACAGAGACCCAGTACTTC. Translated: CARDSTVTETQYF. The J gene is TRBJ2-5, the V gene TRBV10-1, with D perhaps TRBD1 (5 bases). The CDR3 sequence is 13 residues long. Between the trimmed V and J ends, which lost 9 bases and 4 bases, there was a span of 15 bases. Looked up from germline, CDR1 is WNHNN and CDR2 is SYGVQD (reference sequence).

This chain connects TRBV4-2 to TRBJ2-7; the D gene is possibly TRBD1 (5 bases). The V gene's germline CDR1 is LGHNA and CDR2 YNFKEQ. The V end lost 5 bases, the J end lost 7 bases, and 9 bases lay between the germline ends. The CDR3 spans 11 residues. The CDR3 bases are TGTGCCAGCAGCGGACACGAGGAGCAGTACTTC. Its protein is CASSGHEEQYF.

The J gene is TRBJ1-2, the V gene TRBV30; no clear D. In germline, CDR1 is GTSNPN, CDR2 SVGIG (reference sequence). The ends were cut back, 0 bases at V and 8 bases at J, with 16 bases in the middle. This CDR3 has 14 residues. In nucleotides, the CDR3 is TGTGCCTGGAGTGTATCGCGGACTCAAGGAGGCTACACCTTC. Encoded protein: CAWSVSRTQGGYTF.

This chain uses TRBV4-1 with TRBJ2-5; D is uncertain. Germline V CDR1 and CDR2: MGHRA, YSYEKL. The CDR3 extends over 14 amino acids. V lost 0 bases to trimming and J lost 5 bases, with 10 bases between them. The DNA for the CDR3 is TGCGCCAGCAGCCAAGAGGCACGGGCGGAGACCCAGTACTTC. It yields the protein CASSQEARAETQYF.

CDR3 sequence reads: CASRDVHTIYF. The DNA of the CDR3 is TGTGCCAGCAGGGACGTGCACACCATATATTTT. V is TRBV28 and J is TRBJ1-3; D remains unclear. Per germline, CDR1 MDHEN and CDR2 SYDVKM. CDR3 length: 11 amino acids. Trimming pared 6 bases from V and 8 bases from J, leaving 8 bases between.

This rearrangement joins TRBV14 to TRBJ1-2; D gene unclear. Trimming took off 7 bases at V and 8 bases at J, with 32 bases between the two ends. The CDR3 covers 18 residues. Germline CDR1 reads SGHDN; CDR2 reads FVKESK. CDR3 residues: CASTPVLAIGPLRSGYTF. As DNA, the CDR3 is TGTGCCAGCACCCCGGTTTTGGCCATCGGACCCCTTAGGAGCGGCTACACCTTC.

The CDR3 region has the DNA TGTGCCAGCCGGGTGGACAGGGGGCATACAGATACGCAGTATTTT. This gives the protein CASRVDRGHTDTQYF. The chain links TRBV6-1 to TRBJ2-3; TRBD1 matches at 11 bases. With V trimmed by 8 bases and J by 3 bases, 7 bases remained unmatched. This CDR3 contains 15 residues. Germline lookup yields CDR1 MNHNS and CDR2 SASEGT.

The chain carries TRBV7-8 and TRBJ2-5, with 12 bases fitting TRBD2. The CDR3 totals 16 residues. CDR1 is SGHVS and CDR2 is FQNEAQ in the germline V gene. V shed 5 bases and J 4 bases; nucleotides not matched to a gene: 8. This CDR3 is CASSLGLAGQGETQYF. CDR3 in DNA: TGTGCCAGCAGCCTCGGACTAGCGGGACAAGGAGAGACCCAGTACTTC.

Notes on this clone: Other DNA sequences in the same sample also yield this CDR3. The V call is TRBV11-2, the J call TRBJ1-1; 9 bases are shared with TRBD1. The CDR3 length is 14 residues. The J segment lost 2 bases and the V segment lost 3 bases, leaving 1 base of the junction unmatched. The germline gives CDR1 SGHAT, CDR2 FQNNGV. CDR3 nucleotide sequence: TGTGCCAGCAGCTTGGGACAGGGCAACACTGAAGCTTTCTTT. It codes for CASSLGQGNTEAFF. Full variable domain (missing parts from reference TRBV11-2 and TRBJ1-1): EAGVAQSPRYKIIEKRQSVAFWCNPISGHATLYWYQQILGQGPKLLIQFQNNGVVDDSQLPKDRFSAERLKGVDSTLKIQPAKLEDSAVYLCASSLGQGNTEAFFGQGTRLTVV.

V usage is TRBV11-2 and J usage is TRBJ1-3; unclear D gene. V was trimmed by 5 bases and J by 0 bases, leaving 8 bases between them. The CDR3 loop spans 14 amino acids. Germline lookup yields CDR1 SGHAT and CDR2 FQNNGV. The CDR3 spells CASSPNPSGNTIYF. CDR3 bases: TGTGCCAGCAGCCCTAACCCCTCTGGAAACACCATATATTTT.

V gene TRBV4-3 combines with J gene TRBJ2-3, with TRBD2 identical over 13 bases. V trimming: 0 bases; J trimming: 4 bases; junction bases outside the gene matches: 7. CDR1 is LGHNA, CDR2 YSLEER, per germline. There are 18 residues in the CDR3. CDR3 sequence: CASSQETRTSGSADTQYF. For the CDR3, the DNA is TGCGCCAGCAGCCAAGAAACCAGGACTAGCGGGAGCGCAGATACGCAGTATTTT.

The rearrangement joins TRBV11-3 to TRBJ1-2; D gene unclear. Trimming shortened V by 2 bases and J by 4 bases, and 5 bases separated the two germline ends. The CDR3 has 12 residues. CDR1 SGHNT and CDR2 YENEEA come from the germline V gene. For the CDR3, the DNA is TGTGCCAGCAGCTTATCTGGCTATGGCTACACCTTC. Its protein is CASSLSGYGYTF.

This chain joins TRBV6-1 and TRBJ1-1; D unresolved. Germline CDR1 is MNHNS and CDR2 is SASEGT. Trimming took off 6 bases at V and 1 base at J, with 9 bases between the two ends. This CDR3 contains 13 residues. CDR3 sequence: CASRFGENTEAFF. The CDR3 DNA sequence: TGTGCCAGCAGATTTGGGGAGAACACTGAAGCTTTCTTT.

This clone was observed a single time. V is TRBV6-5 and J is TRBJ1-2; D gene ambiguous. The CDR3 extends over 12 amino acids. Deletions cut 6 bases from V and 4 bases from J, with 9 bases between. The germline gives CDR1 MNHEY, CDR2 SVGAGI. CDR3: CASRARSYGYTF. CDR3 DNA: TGTGCCAGCAGAGCTCGGAGCTATGGCTACACCTTC.

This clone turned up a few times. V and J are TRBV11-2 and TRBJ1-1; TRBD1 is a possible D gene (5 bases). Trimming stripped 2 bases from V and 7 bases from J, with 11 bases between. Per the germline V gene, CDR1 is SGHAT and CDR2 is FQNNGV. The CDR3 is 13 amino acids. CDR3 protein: CASSLSGLGEAFF. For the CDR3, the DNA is TGTGCCAGCAGCTTATCAGGGCTGGGTGAAGCTTTCTTT.

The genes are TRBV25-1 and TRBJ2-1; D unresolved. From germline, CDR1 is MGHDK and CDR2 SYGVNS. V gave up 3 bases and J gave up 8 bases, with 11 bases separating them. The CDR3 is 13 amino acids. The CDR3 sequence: CASSDIGSHEQFF. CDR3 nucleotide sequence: TGTGCCAGCAGTGATATAGGTTCCCATGAGCAGTTCTTC.

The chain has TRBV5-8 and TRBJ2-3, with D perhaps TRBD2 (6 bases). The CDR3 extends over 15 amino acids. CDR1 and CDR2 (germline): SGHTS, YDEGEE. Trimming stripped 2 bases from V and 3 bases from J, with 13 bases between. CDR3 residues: CASSFRGLATDTQYF. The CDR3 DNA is TGTGCCAGCAGCTTTCGTGGCCTAGCGACAGATACGCAGTATTTT.

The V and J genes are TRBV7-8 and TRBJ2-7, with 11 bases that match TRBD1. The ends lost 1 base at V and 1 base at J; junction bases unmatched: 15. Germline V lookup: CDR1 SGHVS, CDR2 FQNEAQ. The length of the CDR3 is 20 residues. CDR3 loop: CASSLVGRWGTGGSSYEQYF. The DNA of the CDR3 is TGTGCCAGCAGCTTAGTAGGGAGGTGGGGGACAGGGGGGTCGTCCTACGAGCAGTACTTC.

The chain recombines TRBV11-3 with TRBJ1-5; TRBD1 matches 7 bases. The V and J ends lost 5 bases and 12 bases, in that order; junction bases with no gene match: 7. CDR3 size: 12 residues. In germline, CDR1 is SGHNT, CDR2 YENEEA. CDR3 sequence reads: CASSEHGQVQHF. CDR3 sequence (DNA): TGTGCCAGCAGCGAACACGGACAGGTCCAGCATTTT.